Listed below are T cell receptor beta chains from one sample, sequenced in a study of blood T cell repertoires in COVID-19. Measured with immunoSEQ multiplex PCR; TCRdb has only the in-frame clones, and not every one. The table has about 200,000 clones, 86% seen once. The sequencing sample was made of peripheral blood. The receptors come from a man of 80 years or more with acute or convalescent COVID-19. CDR3s include the opening cysteine and the closing phenylalanine or tryptophan. The D gene is left open where the match is weak. The size of a clone is reported for some rows only, either as once, few or many, or as a class for expanded clones.

d_gene | j_gene | abundance | v_gene | CDR3aa | CDR3nt
TRBD1 | TRBJ2-5 | - | TRBV24-1 | CATSGYRGRGETQYF | TGTGCCACCAGTGGTTACAGGGGGCGCGGGGAGACCCAGTACTTC
TRBD2 | TRBJ2-6 | - | TRBV19 | CASSGTSGRPVLSGANVLTF | TGTGCCAGTAGTGGGACTAGCGGGAGGCCGGTACTCTCTGGGGCCAACGTCCTGACTTTC
TRBD1 | TRBJ2-2 | - | TRBV15 | CATSRPGGNTGELFF | TGTGCCACCAGCAGACCAGGGGGCAACACCGGGGAGCTGTTTTTT
TRBD1 | TRBJ1-1 | - | TRBV10-3 | CAISERDRGPEAFF | TGTGCCATCAGTGAGAGGGACAGGGGGCCTGAAGCTTTCTTT
TRBD1 | TRBJ1-1 | - | TRBV18 | CASSPRTGDTEAFF | TGTGCCAGCTCACCAAGGACAGGGGACACTGAAGCTTTCTTT
- | TRBJ2-6 | - | TRBV15 | CATSSLQGEFSGANVLTF | TGTGCCACCAGCAGTTTACAGGGTGAATTCTCTGGGGCCAACGTCCTGACTTTC
TRBD1 | TRBJ1-6 | - | TRBV18 | CASSPRQGMNSPLHF | TGTGCCAGCTCACCTCGACAGGGGATGAATTCACCCCTCCACTTT
TRBD1 | TRBJ2-3 | - | TRBV29-1 | CSVLGQGADTQYF | TGCAGCGTTTTGGGACAGGGGGCGGATACGCAGTATTTT
TRBD2 | TRBJ2-1 | once | TRBV11-1 | CASSPSSGRPYNEQFF | TGTGCCAGCAGCCCCTCGAGCGGGAGACCCTACAATGAGCAGTTCTTC
TRBD2 | TRBJ2-2 | - | TRBV24-1 | CATSDLKTSQTGELFF | TGTGCCACCAGTGATTTGAAGACTAGCCAAACCGGGGAGCTGTTTTTT
TRBD1 | TRBJ2-7 | - | TRBV6-5 | CASIFGQGPYEQYF | TGTGCCAGCATTTTCGGACAGGGGCCCTACGAGCAGTACTTC
TRBD2 | TRBJ2-1 | - | TRBV7-3 | CASSLNHLLGEVAGSRNEQFF | TGTGCCAGCAGCTTAAATCACTTGTTGGGGGAGGTAGCGGGTTCGAGGAATGAGCAGTTCTTC
- | TRBJ1-1 | - | TRBV7-2 | CASSYDRTLMNTEAFF | TGTGCCAGCAGCTACGACAGAACCCTCATGAACACTGAAGCTTTCTTT
TRBD1 | TRBJ2-2 | - | TRBV7-3 | CASSSHPGTGANGELFF | TGTGCCAGCAGCTCGCATCCCGGGACAGGGGCGAACGGGGAGCTGTTTTTT
TRBD2 | TRBJ2-1 | once | TRBV15 | CATSRDVNGAGSYNEQFF | TGTGCCACCAGCAGAGATGTTAATGGAGCGGGGTCCTACAATGAGCAGTTCTTC
- | TRBJ2-1 | few | TRBV11-2 | CASSLNPAIASSYNEQFF | TGTGCCAGCAGCTTGAACCCCGCGATAGCGAGCTCCTACAATGAGCAGTTCTTC
- | TRBJ2-1 | - | TRBV5-6 | CASSLGTLGGEQFF | TGTGCCAGCAGCTTGGGGACGTTGGGAGGTGAGCAGTTCTTC
TRBD1 | TRBJ1-2 | - | TRBV11-2 | CASSTGQGLGYTF | TGTGCCAGCAGCACGGGACAGGGTCTTGGCTACACCTTC
- | TRBJ1-6 | - | TRBV30 | CAWTSGVGNSPLHF | TGTGCCTGGACTTCAGGGGTAGGTAATTCACCCCTCCACTTT
- | TRBJ2-1 | - | TRBV3-1/TRBV3-2 | CASSPRERGYNEQFF | TGTGCCAGCAGTCCCAGGGAAAGGGGTTACAATGAGCAGTTCTTC
- | TRBJ1-2 | - | TRBV10-3 | CAISEGGYNSNGYTF | TGTGCCATCAGTGAGGGAGGGTATAACTCTAATGGCTACACCTTC
- | TRBJ2-3 | - | TRBV9 | CASSVAGPTDTQYF | TGTGCCAGCAGCGTGGCGGGTCCGACAGATACGCAGTATTTT
- | TRBJ2-1 | - | TRBV6-6 | CASRPTENYNEQFF | TGTGCCAGCAGGCCTACAGAGAACTACAATGAGCAGTTCTTC
- | TRBJ1-5 | - | TRBV7-9 | CASSLEGLSNQPQHF | TGTGCCAGCAGCTTAGAAGGACTGAGCAATCAGCCCCAGCATTTT
- | TRBJ1-1 | - | TRBV19 | CASSDTGLMNTEAFF | TGTGCCAGTAGCGACACGGGACTCATGAACACTGAAGCTTTCTTT
- | TRBJ1-6 | once | TRBV5-1 | CASSPSGNYSPLHF | TGCGCCAGCAGCCCTTCAGGCAACTATTCACCCCTCCACTTT
TRBD2 | TRBJ2-3 | once | TRBV12-5 | CASARGLAGLADTQYF | TGTGCTAGTGCCCGGGGGCTAGCGGGGTTGGCAGATACGCAGTATTTT
- | TRBJ2-1 | - | TRBV10-2 | CASSRDYNEQFF | TGCGCCAGTAGCCGGGACTACAATGAGCAGTTCTTC
TRBD2 | TRBJ2-1 | - | TRBV27 | CASRGGLAGYYNEQFF | TGTGCCAGCAGGGGGGGACTAGCGGGATACTACAATGAGCAGTTCTTC
- | TRBJ1-5 | - | TRBV7-2 | CASEDSGVNQPQHF | TGTGCCAGCGAAGATTCCGGGGTCAATCAGCCCCAGCATTTT
- | TRBJ2-1 | - | TRBV11-2 | CASSLESVNEQFF | TGTGCCAGCAGCTTAGAGAGTGTCAATGAGCAGTTCTTC
- | TRBJ2-7 | few | TRBV28 | CASSLGLGQYF | TGTGCCAGCAGTTTGGGCCTTGGGCAGTACTTC
- | TRBJ1-1 | once | TRBV10-3 | CAISVANTEAFF | TGTGCCATCAGTGTGGCGAACACTGAAGCTTTCTTT
- | TRBJ2-1 | - | TRBV28 | CASSLLYNEQFF | TGTGCCAGCAGTTTACTCTACAATGAGCAGTTCTTC
TRBD2 | TRBJ2-5 | - | TRBV25-1 | CASSESGRGGETQYF | TGTGCCAGCAGCGAGAGCGGGAGGGGAGGAGAGACCCAGTACTTC
- | TRBJ2-3 | - | TRBV11-3 | CASAVADTQYF | TGTGCATCCGCGGTGGCAGATACGCAGTATTTT
TRBD2 | TRBJ2-1 | - | TRBV30 | CACPGGGRTYNEQFF | TGTGCCTGCCCTGGGGGGGGAAGAACCTACAATGAGCAGTTCTTC
- | TRBJ2-3 | - | TRBV30 | CAWEGGPLTQYF | TGTGCCTGGGAAGGGGGACCCTTAACGCAGTATTTT
- | TRBJ2-1 | - | TRBV7-3 | CASSPGGSYNEQFF | TGTGCCAGCAGCCCAGGGGGGTCCTACAATGAGCAGTTCTTC
- | TRBJ2-7 | - | TRBV6-5 | CASRARYEQYF | TGTGCCAGCAGGGCTCGATACGAGCAGTACTTC
TRBD1 | TRBJ1-2 | - | TRBV4-3 | CASSQKDRANYGYTF | TGCGCCAGCAGCCAAAAGGACAGGGCCAACTATGGCTACACCTTC
TRBD1 | TRBJ2-7 | - | TRBV7-2 | CASSPWDRGAEQYF | TGTGCCAGCAGCCCGTGGGACAGGGGGGCCGAGCAGTACTTC
TRBD1 | TRBJ2-5 | - | TRBV29-1 | CSVERSRGQTETQYF | TGCAGCGTTGAAAGGTCCAGGGGGCAGACGGAGACCCAGTACTTC
TRBD1 | TRBJ1-5 | - | TRBV6-2/TRBV6-3 | CASSTPGTGNQPQHF | TGTGCCAGCAGTACCCCAGGGACAGGGAATCAGCCCCAGCATTTT
- | TRBJ1-6 | - | TRBV7-9 | CASSSDWDNSPLHF | TGTGCCAGCAGCTCGGACTGGGATAATTCACCCCTCCACTTT
- | TRBJ1-4 | - | TRBV18 | CASSPRQGNEKLFF | TGTGCCAGCTCACCACGGCAGGGTAATGAAAAACTGTTTTTT
- | TRBJ2-1 | - | TRBV5-5 | CASSLGGAGPYNEQFF | TGTGCCAGCAGCTTGGGGGGAGCCGGTCCTTACAATGAGCAGTTCTTC
TRBD2 | TRBJ2-2 | - | TRBV24-1 | CATSALAGRGSGELFF | TGTGCCACCAGTGCATTAGCGGGCCGCGGGTCCGGGGAGCTGTTTTTT
TRBD1 | TRBJ2-5 | - | TRBV5-1 | CASSLAPGGGETQYF | TGCGCCAGCAGCTTGGCGCCAGGGGGCGGGGAGACCCAGTACTTC
TRBD1 | TRBJ1-1 | - | TRBV19 | CASSRQGAGNTEAFF | TGTGCCAGTAGTAGACAGGGGGCAGGGAACACTGAAGCTTTCTTT
TRBD2 | TRBJ2-2 | - | TRBV7-2 | CASSIGPGLANTGELFF | TGTGCCAGCAGCATAGGACCGGGACTAGCGAACACCGGGGAGCTGTTTTTT
TRBD1 | TRBJ1-2 | - | TRBV19 | CASNPGDSSDYGYTF | TGTGCCAGTAACCCAGGGGACAGCTCTGACTATGGCTACACCTTC
- | TRBJ2-1 | - | TRBV6-2/TRBV6-3 | CASSYSNPSSYNEQFF | TGTGCCAGCAGTTACTCGAATCCTAGCTCCTACAATGAGCAGTTCTTC
TRBD2 | TRBJ2-1 | - | TRBV3-1/TRBV3-2 | CASSQDVGLAGGTHNEQFF | TGTGCCAGCAGCCAAGATGTGGGACTAGCGGGAGGGACCCACAATGAGCAGTTCTTC
- | TRBJ1-3 | - | TRBV7-9 | CASSLEAAARGNTIYF | TGTGCCAGCAGCTTAGAGGCGGCGGCGAGGGGAAACACCATATATTTT